The 15 T cell receptor beta chains presented below share a single source sample, sequenced in a study of neurological immune-mediated disorders. TCRdb re-derived calls from the 5' RACE reads in MiXCR, one entry per CDR3 protein. This sample carries some 30,000 distinct CDR3 sequences, around 21% of them seen once, and the ten largest clones take around 16%. The source material was PBMCs. The receptors here all came from a woman aged 55-69 years in good health.

In its sample, this clonotype was seen many times. The chain links TRBV7-3 to TRBJ2-6, with 7 bases identical to TRBD2. The germline CDR1 and CDR2 sequences are SGHTA and FQGTGA. The CDR3 is 17 residues long. V lost 5 bases, J lost 0 bases, and 7 bases stayed unmatched. CDR3 bases: TGTGCCAGCAGCCAGGGAGGGCTCAGCTCTGGGGCCAACGTCCTGACTTTC. Its protein is CASSQGGLSSGANVLTF.

This clonotype was detected ten times or more. The rearrangement joins TRBV6-5 to TRBJ2-7, with 9 bases lining up with TRBD2. The CDR3 covers 16 residues. V dropped 2 bases and J dropped 4; count of bases not matched to a gene: 9. Germline assignment: CDR1 MNHEY and CDR2 SVGAGI. The CDR3 nucleotides read TGTGCCAGCAGTTACGGACCGACTAGCGGCAGATACGAGCAGTACTTC. Encoded protein: CASSYGPTSGRYEQYF.

The CDR3: CSARAPLRVRDTGELFF. CDR3 DNA sequence: TGCAGTGCTAGAGCACCCCTGAGGGTCCGCGACACCGGGGAGCTGTTTTTT. The rearrangement joins TRBV20-1 to TRBJ2-2, with D possibly TRBD2 on 5 matching bases. The CDR3 covers 17 residues. Deletions cut 1 base from V and 3 bases from J, with 18 bases between. Germline V gives CDR1 DFQATT, CDR2 SNEGSKA (reference sequence).

This clonotype was counted ten times or more. The chain combines TRBV16 with TRBJ1-2; D remains ambiguous. CDR1 is KGHSY, CDR2 FQNENV, per germline. The V gene lost 0 bases and the J gene lost 9 bases, with 8 bases spanning the gap. The CDR3 runs to 12 residues. The CDR3 sequence: CASSQSGSRYTF. In nucleotides, the CDR3 is TGTGCCAGCAGCCAATCGGGATCGCGCTACACCTTC.

A few counts support this clonotype. The rearrangement links TRBV30 to TRBJ1-6; TRBD1 is a possible D gene (5 bases). The length of the CDR3 is 13 residues. CDR1 and CDR2 (germline): GTSNPN, SVGIG (reference sequence). Trimming took 0 bases from V and 5 from J, leaving 5 bases between them. The CDR3 DNA is TGTGCCTGGAGTGTGGACAATAATTCACCCCTCCACTTT. This gives the protein CAWSVDNNSPLHF.

This clonotype was seen many times. The gene calls are TRBV5-1 and TRBJ1-1; a weak D match, TRBD1 (6 bases). The CDR3 runs to 17 residues. The V and J ends lost 4 bases and 3 bases respectively, with 22 bases between them. CDR1 and CDR2 (germline): SGHRS, YFSETQ. The chain's CDR3 is CASSPRAAGGGHTEAFF. The CDR3 DNA is TGCGCCAGCAGCCCCAGGGCCGCCGGGGGCGGACACACTGAAGCTTTCTTT.

This clonotype occurred many times. The chain combines TRBV7-2 with TRBJ2-7, with no clear D. Trimming took off 5 bases at V and 1 base at J, with 9 bases between the two ends. Germline V lookup: CDR1 SGHTA, CDR2 FQGNSA. This CDR3 is 13 amino acids long. Written as DNA, the CDR3 is TGTGCCAGCAGCACCAGGCTTTCCTACGAGCAGTACTTC. Protein sequence: CASSTRLSYEQYF.

This clonotype was seen repeatedly, ten times or more. The J gene is TRBJ2-1, the V gene TRBV29-1; perhaps TRBD2 as D (5 bases). The ends were cut back, 3 bases at V and 8 bases at J, with 14 bases in the middle. The CDR3 is 13 amino acids. Germline CDR1 SQVTM, CDR2 ANQGSEA. CDR3 nucleotides: TGCAGCGTTGAGAATTACTCCGGGGATGAGCAGTTCTTC. This sequence encodes CSVENYSGDEQFF.

Ten or more counts support this clonotype. The V call is TRBV28, the J call TRBJ2-7, with TRBD2 as a possible D gene (5 bases). The ends were cut back, 7 bases at V and 7 bases at J, with 14 bases in the middle. The CDR3 has 12 amino acids. The germline V gene has CDR1 MDHEN and CDR2 SYDVKM. CDR3 nucleotides: TGTGCCAGCACCAAAAGAACGGGGGAGCAGTACTTC. Translated: CASTKRTGEQYF.

This clonotype was detected only a few times. The chain combines TRBV28 with TRBJ1-2; D perhaps matches TRBD1 (5 bases). With 3 bases removed from V and 8 bases from J, the gap between germline ends came to 13 bases. Per the germline V gene, CDR1 is MDHEN and CDR2 is SYDVKM. This CDR3 is built from 13 residues. CDR3 loop: CASSFGLGEGYTF. In nucleotides, the CDR3 is TGTGCCAGCAGTTTTGGGCTGGGGGAGGGCTACACCTTC.

This clonotype occurred many times. The chain has TRBV29-1 and TRBJ2-7, with 7 bases fitting TRBD1. The CDR3 runs 13 residues. The V and J ends lost 6 bases and 3 bases, in that order; junction bases with no gene match: 8. Germline loops: CDR1 SQVTM, CDR2 ANQGSEA. The CDR3 DNA follows: TGCAGCGTGGTTACAGGGGTGGGCTACGAGCAGTACTTC. Its translation: CSVVTGVGYEQYF.

This clonotype came up once. This chain joins TRBV20-1 and TRBJ2-3; D ambiguous. CDR1 and CDR2 from the germline V gene are DFQATT and SNEGSKA (reference sequence). The CDR3 totals 13 residues. Trimming shortened V by 3 bases and J by 2 bases, and 9 bases separated the two germline ends. CDR3: CSASKDPTDTQYF. Written as DNA, the CDR3 is TGCAGTGCTAGTAAAGATCCCACAGATACGCAGTATTTT.

This clonotype was recorded at least ten times. The chain combines TRBV2 with TRBJ2-6, with D possibly being TRBD1 (5 bases). Germline CDR1 SNHLY, CDR2 FYNNEI. V lost 1 base to trimming and J lost 2 bases, with 6 bases between them. This CDR3 spans 15 amino acids. CDR3 protein: CASSEGRAGANVLTF. The CDR3 DNA reads as TGTGCCAGCAGTGAAGGCAGGGCTGGGGCCAACGTCCTGACTTTC.

V gene TRBV18 combines with J gene TRBJ2-2; D call uncertain. In germline, CDR1 is KGHSH, CDR2 LQKENI. Trimming took off 0 bases at V and 5 bases at J, with 10 bases between the two ends. The CDR3 has 15 residues. The CDR3, as DNA: TGTGCCAGCTCACCACCAGGGCGAGTAACCGGGGAGCTGTTTTTT. Residues: CASSPPGRVTGELFF.

The chain's CDR3 is CASSPEGGLRNEQFF. Here the CDR3 DNA reads TGTGCCAGCAGCCCTGAGGGGGGGCTTCGGAATGAGCAGTTCTTC. This rearrangement joins TRBV7-3 to TRBJ2-1; D is perhaps TRBD2 (7 bases). Deletions cut 5 bases from V and 7 bases from J, with 18 bases between. The CDR3 sequence is 15 residues long. Germline V gives CDR1 SGHTA, CDR2 FQGTGA.